The present T cell receptor beta chain was sequenced within a study of human T cells and chemical hapten exposure. Turning to the study itself: Patients were given diphenylcyclopropenone on the scalp weekly across the approximately 25-week study.

V was clipped by 9 bases and J by 4 bases, with 17 bases between them. The CDR3 has 14 residues. Germline V gene lookup returns CDR1 ENHRY and CDR2 SYGVKD. Time point specified: patch test 3, about 24 weeks after DPC sensitization. Treatment specified: therapeutic diphenylcyclopropenone sensitization with weekly scalp DPC. TCRdb reprocessed the RACE reads via MiXCR and lists one record per CDR3 protein. The sample includes tens of thousands of distinct CDR3 sequences, approximately 5.8% seen only once; the top ten take approximately 5%. This clonotype was seen repeatedly, ten times or more. This material consisted of whole blood, taken in connection with sensitization to the hapten diphenylcyclopropenone (DPC). The genes are TRBV10-3 and TRBJ2-3, with D perhaps matching TRBD2 (6 bases). This TCR derives from a man under 40 with alopecia areata. Some clones in this sample may be carry-over from other donors' samples. In DNA, the CDR3 is TGTGCCATTACCAACACGGGGGTCTCAGATACGCAGTATTTT. Its translation: CAITNTGVSDTQYF.